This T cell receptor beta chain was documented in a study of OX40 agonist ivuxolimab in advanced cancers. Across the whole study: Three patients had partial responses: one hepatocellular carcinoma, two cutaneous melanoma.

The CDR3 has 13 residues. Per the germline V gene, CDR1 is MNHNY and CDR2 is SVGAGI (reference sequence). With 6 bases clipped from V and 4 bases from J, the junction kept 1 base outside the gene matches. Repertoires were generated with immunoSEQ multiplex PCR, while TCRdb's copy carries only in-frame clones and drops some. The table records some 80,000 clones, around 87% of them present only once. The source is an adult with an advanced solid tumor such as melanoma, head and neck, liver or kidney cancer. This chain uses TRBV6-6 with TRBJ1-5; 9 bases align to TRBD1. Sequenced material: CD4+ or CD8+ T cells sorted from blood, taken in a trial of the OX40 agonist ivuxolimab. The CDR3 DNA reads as TGTGCCAGCAGAGGACAGGGGAATCAGCCCCAGCATTTT. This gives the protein CASRGQGNQPQHF.